Listed below are T cell receptor beta chains from one sample, sequenced in a study of response to subunit inactivated influenza vaccine. MiXCR was run by TCRdb on the RT-PCR reads, yielding one entry per CDR3 protein. The top ten clones hold over 1.5% of a sample with about 520,000 distinct CDR3 sequences, around 25% of them seen once. The material sequenced was CD4+ T cells sorted from PBMCs, taken roughly 5 days after vaccination. The receptors were sampled from a man aged 50-59 years who received an inactivated influenza vaccine. Both conserved end residues are part of each CDR3. D genes are given only for firm matches. Some rows have no size entry. The others give once, few or many, or a class for an expanded clone.

>TRBJ2-5|TRBV20-1|NA|17|NA
TGCAGTGCTAGAGATCGGTTAACCGGACTCCCGCGAGGGACCCAGTACTTC
CSARDRLTGLPRGTQYF
>TRBJ2-1|TRBV10-2|NA|14|few
TGCGCCAGCAGAGTCCTTTCCCCATACAATGAGCAGTTCTTC
CASRVLSPYNEQFF
>TRBJ2-1|TRBV20-1|NA|14|NA
TGCAGTCTGGGTCTCCTTGGGCTGAGGAATGAGCAGTTCTTC
CSLGLLGLRNEQFF
>TRBJ1-1|TRBV9|NA|15|few
TGTGCCAGCAGCACCTACCCCCGGGGTGGGACTGAAGCTTTCTTT
CASSTYPRGGTEAFF
>TRBJ2-7|TRBV9|NA|13|NA
TGTGCCAGCAGCGTAGAGGTCGGTTCCGAGCAGTACTTC
CASSVEVGSEQYF
>TRBJ2-1|TRBV15|NA|16|NA
TGTGCCACCAGCAGAGATCTCCCAGGCTCCTACAATGAGCAGTTCTTC
CATSRDLPGSYNEQFF
>TRBJ2-1|TRBV7-2|NA|11|many
TGTGCCAGCAGCTTAGGGCGTCGGGAGTTCTTC
CASSLGRREFF
>TRBJ2-3|TRBV6-1|NA|15|many
TGTGCCAGCAGTAAAGGGGGGGGGCGGGCAGATACGCAGTATTTT
CASSKGGGRADTQYF
>TRBJ2-7|TRBV5-1|TRBD2|16|NA
TGCGCCAGCAGCTCCTCCCGGGACTACCCAACCTACGAGCAGTACTTC
CASSSSRDYPTYEQYF
>TRBJ1-6|TRBV11-2|NA|14|NA
TGTGCCAGCAGCTGGACGGCCTATAATTCACCCCTCCACTTT
CASSWTAYNSPLHF
>TRBJ2-3|TRBV4-3|NA|16|NA
TGCGCCAGCAGCCAAGATACCGGGACCACCTTAGATACGCAGTATTTT
CASSQDTGTTLDTQYF
>TRBJ2-2|TRBV11-2|TRBD1|14|NA
TGTGCCACCAAACAGGGGGCCCTCACCGGGGAGCTGTTTTTT
CATKQGALTGELFF
>TRBJ1-1|TRBV5-1|NA|15|NA
TGCGCCAGCAGCTTGGATCACAGCGGAAACACTGAAGCTTTCTTT
CASSLDHSGNTEAFF
>TRBJ1-1|TRBV7-2|NA|14|few
TGTGCCAGCAGCTTAGTTATACTTGGTAATGAAGCTTTCTTT
CASSLVILGNEAFF
>TRBJ2-5|TRBV4-1|NA|18|few
TGCGCCAGCAGCCAAGATCAGATCCCAGGGCTGGGGGAAGAGACCCAGTACTTC
CASSQDQIPGLGEETQYF
>TRBJ2-2|TRBV12-3/TRBV12-4|NA|14|NA
TGTGCCAGCAGTCCGAACCTCGACACCGGGGAGCTGTTTTTT
CASSPNLDTGELFF
>TRBJ2-3|TRBV5-1|TRBD1|15|NA
TGCGCCAGCAGCTTAGACAGGGCTGCCATAGATACGCAGTATTTT
CASSLDRAAIDTQYF
>TRBJ1-1|TRBV7-2|NA|12|NA
TGTGCCAGCAGCTACGTACAGGGAGAAGCTTTCTTT
CASSYVQGEAFF
>TRBJ1-2|TRBV6-1|NA|14|few
TGTGCCAGCAGTGGGTCGTCACCCCCGAGGGGCTACACCTTC
CASSGSSPPRGYTF
>TRBJ2-7|TRBV10-3|TRBD1|13|few
TGTGCCATCAGTGAGGGACAGGGTCGCGAGCAGTACTTC
CAISEGQGREQYF
>TRBJ1-1|TRBV12-3/TRBV12-4|NA|10|NA
TGTGCCACCGACCTATCTGGGGCTTTCTTT
CATDLSGAFF
>TRBJ2-1|TRBV5-6|TRBD2|17|NA
TGTGCCAGCAGCTTGGGTCTCGCGGCTAGCGGGAACAATGAGCAGTTCTTC
CASSLGLAASGNNEQFF
>TRBJ1-2|TRBV5-1|TRBD1|13|NA
TGCGCCAGCGCCGGGACAGGAATCTATGGCTACACCTTC
CASAGTGIYGYTF
>TRBJ2-3|TRBV5-1|NA|16|NA
TGCGCCAGCAGCTTGGAGGTGGGGGCTAGCACAGATACGCAGTATTTT
CASSLEVGASTDTQYF
>TRBJ2-2|TRBV5-1|NA|16|few
TGCGCCAGCAGCTTTTACAACAGAAATAGCGCCGGGGAGCTGTTTTTT
CASSFYNRNSAGELFF
>TRBJ2-7|TRBV5-1|TRBD1|17|NA
TGCGCCAGCAGCTGGGGACAGGGGGTTTCGGCGGCTGGCGAGCAGTACTTC
CASSWGQGVSAAGEQYF
>TRBJ2-1|TRBV28|NA|13|few
TGTGCCAGCAGTAAGACAGGTCGCAATGAGCAGTTCTTC
CASSKTGRNEQFF
>TRBJ2-1|TRBV12-3/TRBV12-4|TRBD1|15|NA
TGTGCCAGCAGTTTTGGGACAGGCTATTACAATGAGCAGTTCTTC
CASSFGTGYYNEQFF
>TRBJ2-1|TRBV28|TRBD2|15|NA
TGTGCCAGCAGTCCAGCGGGGGGAAAATACAATGAGCAGTTCTTC
CASSPAGGKYNEQFF
>TRBJ2-1|TRBV10-3|NA|13|NA
TGTGCCACAACCGGGCCCCCCATAGGTGAGCAGTTCTTC
CATTGPPIGEQFF
>TRBJ2-7|TRBV4-1|NA|14|NA
TGCGCCAGCAGCCCCCGACAGGCCCCCTACGAGCAGTACTTC
CASSPRQAPYEQYF
>TRBJ2-1|TRBV20-1|NA|13|few
TGCAGTGCTTCGGCGGGGTCCTACAATGAGCAGTTCTTC
CSASAGSYNEQFF
>TRBJ1-1|TRBV20-1|NA|13|few
TGCAGTGCTAGCGGCAGGATTAACACTGAAGCTTTCTTT
CSASGRINTEAFF
>TRBJ2-1|TRBV14|NA|13|NA
TGTGCCAGCAGCCAAGGTTATGGGAGTGAGCAGTTCTTC
CASSQGYGSEQFF
>TRBJ2-7|TRBV12-3/TRBV12-4|NA|15|NA
TGTGCCAGCAGTTTTCAGTTGGGAGCGACCTACGAGCAGTACTTC
CASSFQLGATYEQYF
>TRBJ1-1|TRBV30|NA|10|NA
TGTGCCTATTCCCGGGGAGAAGCTTTCTTT
CAYSRGEAFF
>TRBJ2-1|TRBV12-3/TRBV12-4|TRBD2|13|NA
TGTGCCAGTCAGCGGGGCCCCTACAATGAGCAGTTCTTC
CASQRGPYNEQFF
>TRBJ2-1|TRBV7-9|TRBD1|12|NA
TGTGCCAGCAGGCAACAGGGGAATGAGCAGTTCTTC
CASRQQGNEQFF
>TRBJ2-1|TRBV12-3/TRBV12-4|TRBD2|17|NA
TGTGGCAGCAGTTTCCACCCGCAGCGGGGGATATACAATGAGCAGTTCTTC
CGSSFHPQRGIYNEQFF
>TRBJ2-4|TRBV5-1|NA|12|NA
TGCGCCAGCAGCTTGGCCGGGGACATTCAGTACTTC
CASSLAGDIQYF
>TRBJ2-7|TRBV5-5|TRBD1|16|NA
TGTGCCAGCAGCTTGTTTATCGGGACAGGGAGCGACGAGCAGTACTTC
CASSLFIGTGSDEQYF
>TRBJ1-6|TRBV7-9|NA|15|NA
TGTGCCAGCAGCCATCGGACAGCCTATAATTCACCCCTCCACTTT
CASSHRTAYNSPLHF
>TRBJ2-1|TRBV6-1|TRBD2|13|NA
TGTGCCAGCAAACCTCTCCGGGAGGGGGAGCAGTTCTTC
CASKPLREGEQFF
>TRBJ2-5|TRBV6-2/TRBV6-3|TRBD2|15|NA
TGTGCCAGCAGGCCGGGACTAGCGGGGGAAGAGACCCAGTACTTC
CASRPGLAGEETQYF
>TRBJ1-5|TRBV6-5|TRBD1|14|NA
TGTGCCAGCAGTTGGACAGGGAGGGATTTGCCCCAGCATTTT
CASSWTGRDLPQHF
>TRBJ2-2|TRBV2|NA|16|NA
TGTGCCAGCAGTGAAGGTGGCAGCCTCAGAACCGGGGAGCTGTTTTTT
CASSEGGSLRTGELFF
>TRBJ2-7|TRBV18|NA|14|NA
TGTGCCAGCTCACTCATGGGCGCGCCAGGCGAGCAGTACTTC
CASSLMGAPGEQYF
>TRBJ2-2|TRBV4-3|TRBD2|16|few
TGCGCCAGCAGCCGAGAACTAGCGCCGAACACCGGGGAGCTGTTTTTT
CASSRELAPNTGELFF
>TRBJ1-6|TRBV6-1|TRBD1|15|NA
TGTGCCAGCGGGACAGGTGGCTCCTATAATTCACCCCTCCACTTT
CASGTGGSYNSPLHF
>TRBJ2-7|TRBV12-3/TRBV12-4|TRBD1|13|many
TGTGCCAGCAGTTTGGACAGGACCTACGAGCAGTACTTC
CASSLDRTYEQYF
>TRBJ2-1|TRBV7-8|NA|14|few
TGTGCCAGCAGCTTAGAGTCCCCCACCAATGAGCAGTTCTTC
CASSLESPTNEQFF
>TRBJ2-5|TRBV20-1|NA|12|NA
TGCAGTGCTAGTAGGGAGAGGGAGACCCAGTACTTC
CSASRERETQYF